This T cell receptor beta chain was profiled in a study of blood T cell repertoires in COVID-19 (dated by TCRdb to between 2020 and 2021). With regard to the full study: Samples covering the acute and convalescent phases of COVID-19 were provided by collaborators in the United States, Italy and Spain. A freely available public database, intended as a resource for researchers studying the immune response to SARS-CoV-2, is where the repertoires were released. The prospective study material was composed of cDNA or gDNA derived from T cells, B-cell-depleted T cells, or PBMCs. The dataset comprised deeply sampled blood TCRbeta repertoires from subjects exposed to, actively infected with, or recovered from COVID-19. The samples were drawn from two sources: the first 160 participants of the ongoing ImmuneRACE study, and fewer than 1,500 subjects contributed by 6 global collaborators. Sample metadata almost always included a de-identified subject ID, COVID-19 status, age in years and sex. HLA class I and class II types, where available, came from metadata supplied by the sample provider rather than from assay-based typing. The paper as a whole reports these results and caveats: How much clinical and demographic metadata was included differed by source and by participant, and the metadata was provided uncurated.

The CDR3 starts with the cysteine, ends with the phenylalanine, and has 13 residues. The entry retains the CDR3 DNA only, 39 bases that are in frame from base 1. Trimmed from V: 1 base; trimmed from J: 5 bases; junction bases lacking a gene match: 1. From a lookup of the germline V gene, CDR1 and CDR2 are SGHAT and FQNNGV. Turning to this clone: The specificity of this receptor is unknown. No base-level quality is on record; no much larger clone is a single base apart. The same CDR3 is also encoded by other DNA sequences in this sample.

TCRbeta CDR3 regions were amplified from genomic DNA using the immunoSEQ Assay, a bias-controlled multiplex PCR. As for the original processing: The number of nucleated cells in each sample was estimated from the amplification of reference gene primers within the assay. Sequence reads were collapsed and filtered to measure the absolute abundance of every unique TCRbeta CDR3 rearrangement. For each sample, productive Simpson clonality was calculated as the square root of Simpson's diversity index across productive rearrangements. This immuneACCESS table, as held by TCRdb, lists in-frame sequences with V and J called but not all clones. Of the missing ones, under half trace to an unresolved V gene in checked studies; the others have no known cause. The V and J calls and the clone size are those of that table, but D and trimming were determined from the DNA. Recorded for this sample are about 500,000 clones; 75% to 90% of them occurred a single time. 0.7% of the sample is held by the ten biggest clonotypes.

Participants in the prospective study were aged about 18 to 100 years, lived in about two dozen United States geographic areas, and enrolled through a virtual design. Cohort assignment in the prospective study relied on participant-reported clinical history from a screening survey and a study questionnaire. ImmuneRACE Cohort 3 recovered participants were defined by two consecutive negative NP/OP PCR tests, healthcare professional clearance, or symptom resolution. In the prospective study, mobile phlebotomists collected whole blood, serum and a nasopharyngeal or oropharyngeal swab from each participant. Participants in the prospective study had the option to provide additional blood draws and questionnaires over a roughly 2-month period. Blood samples from the prospective study were shipped frozen or at room temperature prior to DNA extraction.

Sequenced input: PBMCs or T cells enriched from blood (not recorded which). The rearrangement combines TRBV11-2 with TRBJ2-5; 7 central nucleotides agree with TRBD1. The TCR sequence derives from a woman aged 18-29 years who had recovered from COVID-19. The encoded CDR3 is CASSLGRGETQYF. The DNA reads as follows: TGTGCCAGCAGCTTAGGCAGGGGGGAGACCCAGTACTTC.